The 20 T cell receptor beta chains below come from one sample, sequenced in a study of control samples from healthy donors and cancer patients. Measured with immunoSEQ multiplex PCR; TCRdb has only the in-frame clones, and not every one. The data show around 76,000 clones, about 95% seen once. The sequenced sample consisted of blood. These receptors all stem from a woman aged 40-49 years in good health.

The chain couples TRBV19 to TRBJ1-5, with 9 positions matching TRBD1. The CDR3 covers 14 residues. Germline CDR1 and CDR2: LNHDA and SQIVND (reference sequence). Trimming cost V 4 bases and J 6 bases; bases outside gene matches: 4. The CDR3: CASSTGQGGQPQHF. CDR3 in DNA: TGTGCCAGTAGTACGGGACAGGGTGGTCAGCCCCAGCATTTT.

The chain links TRBV28 to TRBJ1-5; 7 bases map to TRBD1. The germline gives CDR1 MDHEN, CDR2 SYDVKM. Germline trimming cut 5 bases from V and 5 bases from J; bases unmatched to any gene: 12. The CDR3 is made up of 16 amino acids. The CDR3, as DNA: TGTGCCAGCAGTCGGCAGACAGGGATGGGGCATCAGCCCCAGCATTTT. It yields the protein CASSRQTGMGHQPQHF. Variable domain in full (rest from reference TRBV28 and TRBJ1-5): DVKVTQSSRYLVKRTGEKVFLECVQDMDHENMFWYRQDPGLGLRLIYFSYDVKMKEKGDIPEGYSVSREKKERFSLILESASTNQTSMYLCASSRQTGMGHQPQHFGDGTRLSIL.

Notes on this clone: One end of the junction varies from germline; a read error may be responsible. This chain uses TRBV19 with TRBJ2-3; 9 bases map to TRBD2. CDR3 length equals 15 residues. Germline CDR1 and CDR2: LNHDA and SQIVND (reference sequence). The CDR3: CASSIAGVSTDTQYF. The CDR3 coding sequence is TGTGCCAGTAGCATAGCGGGGGTGAGCACAGATACGCAGTATTTT. The full variable domain, its missing parts supplied by reference TRBV19 and TRBJ2-3, is DGGITQSPKYLFRKEGQNVTLSCEQNLNHDAMYWYRQDPGQGLRLIYYSQIVNDFQKGDIAEGYSVSREKKESFPLTVTSAQKNPTAFYLCASSIAGVSTDTQYFGPGTRLTVL.

The CDR3 nucleotides are TGTGCCACTAACCCGGGACGGAACACTGAAGCTTTCTTT. Its translation: CATNPGRNTEAFF. This chain joins TRBV19 and TRBJ1-1; possibly TRBD1 for D (5 bases). V lost 10 bases, J lost 1 base, and 13 bases lay in between. From germline, CDR1 is LNHDA and CDR2 SQIVND (reference sequence). This CDR3 is 13 amino acids long.

The count of this clone is one. The chain uses TRBV29-1 and TRBJ1-2, with 7 bases lining up with TRBD1. The ends lost 2 bases at V and 9 bases at J; junction bases unmatched: 6. The V gene's germline CDR1 is SQVTM and CDR2 ANQGSEA. The CDR3 is 12 residues long. The CDR3: CSVEKTGISYTF. The CDR3 region has the DNA TGCAGCGTTGAAAAGACAGGGATCAGCTACACCTTC.

This clone was counted a few times. The V call is TRBV7-2, the J call TRBJ2-5; 13 bases are a match to TRBD2. Germline CDR1 is SGHTA and CDR2 is FQGNSA. V lost 3 bases, J lost 5 bases, and 3 bases stayed unmatched. The CDR3 consists of 15 residues. CDR3 DNA sequence: TGTGCCAGCAGCTTTCCGACTAGCGGGGGGGAGACCCAGTACTTC. Protein product: CASSFPTSGGETQYF. The full variable domain, completed using reference TRBV7-2 and TRBJ2-5, is GAGVSQSPSNKVTEKGKDVELRCDPISGHTALYWYRQSLGQGLEFLIYFQGNSAPDKSGLPSDRFSAERTGGSVSTLTIQRTQQEDSAVYLCASSFPTSGGETQYFGPGTRLLVL.

This clone was recorded once. This chain connects TRBV2 to TRBJ2-7; no reliable D call. V was shortened by 5 bases and J by 3 bases, with 5 bases between the two germline ends. Germline V gene sequence: CDR1 SNHLY, CDR2 FYNNEI. The length of the CDR3 is 11 residues. CDR3 bases: TGTGCCAGCAGTCCTGTCTACGAGCAGTACTTC. Protein sequence: CASSPVYEQYF.

The chain recombines TRBV27 with TRBJ2-1, with 11 positions matching TRBD2. The junction had 7 bases not matched to a gene; V was cut back by 5 bases and J by 7 bases. Per germline, CDR1 MNHEY and CDR2 SMNVEV (reference sequence). This CDR3 comprises 15 residues. This chain's CDR3 is CASSTLAGGNNEQFF. For the CDR3, the DNA is TGTGCCAGCAGTACGTTAGCGGGAGGGAATAATGAGCAGTTCTTC.

The chain links TRBV6-5 to TRBJ1-6; D possibly corresponds to TRBD1 (6 bases). V was trimmed by 6 bases and J by 4 bases, leaving 7 bases between them. The CDR3 runs to 13 residues. In germline, CDR1 is MNHEY, CDR2 SVGAGI. CDR3: CASSTGYNSPLHF. CDR3 nucleotide sequence: TGTGCCAGCAGCACAGGGTATAATTCACCCCTCCACTTT.

The V and J genes are TRBV5-1 and TRBJ1-2, with 12 bases that match TRBD1. Germline V gene lookup returns CDR1 SGHRS and CDR2 YFSETQ. V lost 4 bases, J lost 1 base, and 5 bases stayed unmatched. The CDR3 sequence is 16 residues long. The CDR3 region is CASSGTGGAYNYGYTF. Here the CDR3 DNA reads TGCGCCAGCAGCGGGACAGGGGGCGCCTATAACTATGGCTACACCTTC.

The chain uses TRBV4-2 and TRBJ2-3; D possibly corresponds to TRBD1 (5 bases). Trimming pared 0 bases from V and 1 base from J, leaving 11 bases between. CDR1 is LGHNA and CDR2 is YNFKEQ in the germline V gene. The CDR3 sequence is 16 residues long. The CDR3 spells CASSQEMGQGTDTQYF. The CDR3 DNA reads as TGTGCCAGCAGCCAAGAAATGGGGCAGGGCACAGATACGCAGTATTTT.

This chain connects TRBV5-6 to TRBJ1-2; D remains unclear. The CDR3 extends over 17 amino acids. The germline CDR1 and CDR2 sequences are SGHDT and YYEEEE. V was cut by 4 bases and J by 1 base, with 20 bases left in between. In DNA, the CDR3 is TGTGCCAGCAGCCCTGTGGCAACCCACCGCGGTAACTATGGCTACACCTTC. Amino acids: CASSPVATHRGNYGYTF.

The chain couples TRBV5-1 to TRBJ2-1; possibly TRBD1 or TRBD2 for D (5 bases each). CDR1 is SGHRS, CDR2 YFSETQ, per germline. The CDR3 covers 16 residues. V was pared by 7 bases and J by 12 bases, with 29 bases between. CDR3 bases: TGCGCCAGCTTAGGGGAGCCCCCTGCTTCGGGCGAAGGGCAGTTCTTC. Translated, it gives CASLGEPPASGEGQFF.

The chain uses TRBV7-6 and TRBJ2-1; 10 bases line up with TRBD2. V lost 5 bases, J lost 9 bases, and 10 bases stayed unmatched. CDR1 and CDR2 from the germline V gene are SGHVS and FNYEAQ. The CDR3 consists of 15 residues. This chain's CDR3 is CASSPGLANLIEQFF. In nucleotides, the CDR3 is TGTGCCAGCAGCCCGGGACTAGCGAATCTCATTGAGCAGTTCTTC.

The chain joins TRBV12-5 to TRBJ2-1; TRBD1 matches 7 bases. J was trimmed by 6 bases and V by 4 bases; bases with no gene match: 12. Germline CDR1 is LGHNT and CDR2 is FRNRAP. This CDR3 contains 16 residues. CDR3 region: CASGSTPGTVGNEQFF. The CDR3 region has the DNA TGTGCTAGTGGTTCAACTCCCGGGACAGTGGGCAATGAGCAGTTCTTC. The full variable domain, its missing parts supplied by reference TRBV12-5 and TRBJ2-1, is DARVTQTPRHKVTEMGQEVTMRCQPILGHNTVFWYRQTMMQGLELLAYFRNRAPLDDSGMPKDRFSAEMPDATLATLKIQPSEPRDSAVYFCASGSTPGTVGNEQFFGPGTRLTVL.

The V and J genes are TRBV19 and TRBJ1-3; no reliable D call. CDR3 length: 15 amino acids. Germline V lookup: CDR1 LNHDA, CDR2 SQIVND (reference sequence). The V and J ends lost 8 bases and 0 bases respectively, with 14 bases between them. The CDR3 protein is CASEPSEHSGNTIYF. The CDR3 coding sequence is TGTGCCAGTGAACCTTCAGAACACTCTGGAAACACCATATATTTT. Using reference TRBV19 and TRBJ1-3 for the parts outside the CDR3, the full variable domain is DGGITQSPKYLFRKEGQNVTLSCEQNLNHDAMYWYRQDPGQGLRLIYYSQIVNDFQKGDIAEGYSVSREKKESFPLTVTSAQKNPTAFYLCASEPSEHSGNTIYFGEGSWLTVV.

This clone was recorded only once. This rearrangement joins TRBV4-1 to TRBJ1-3; 9 bases are a match to TRBD1. V lost 2 bases and J lost 4; bases outside the gene matches: 9. Germline CDR1 MGHRA, CDR2 YSYEKL. This CDR3 is 17 amino acids long. CDR3 DNA sequence: TGCGCCAGCAGCCAACCTGGCACAGGGGGCAAGGGAAACACCATATATTTT. This sequence encodes CASSQPGTGGKGNTIYF.

This chain joins TRBV6-5 and TRBJ1-5; D gene unclear. The V and J ends lost 0 bases and 5 bases respectively, with 5 bases between them. This CDR3 is built from 13 residues. Germline V CDR1 and CDR2: MNHEY, SVGAGI. CDR3 sequence: CASSYSVDQPQHF. DNA for the CDR3: TGTGCCAGCAGTTACTCGGTAGATCAGCCCCAGCATTTT.

The chain combines TRBV19 with TRBJ2-1, with D unclear. There are 14 residues in the CDR3. Between the trimmed V and J ends, which lost 8 bases and 0 bases, there was a span of 11 bases. Germline V gene sequence: CDR1 LNHDA, CDR2 SQIVND (reference sequence). The CDR3 loop reads CASSRASSYNEQFF. The CDR3 DNA reads TGTGCCAGTTCCCGGGCGAGCTCCTACAATGAGCAGTTCTTC. The whole variable domain, filled in from reference TRBV19 and TRBJ2-1, reads DGGITQSPKYLFRKEGQNVTLSCEQNLNHDAMYWYRQDPGQGLRLIYYSQIVNDFQKGDIAEGYSVSREKKESFPLTVTSAQKNPTAFYLCASSRASSYNEQFFGPGTRLTVL.

On this clone itself: One junction end does not reproduce the germline sequence, and a read error may be involved. The chain links TRBV4-2 to TRBJ2-7; D may be TRBD1 (5 bases). The CDR3 runs 12 residues. Per germline, CDR1 LGHNA and CDR2 YNFKEQ. CDR3 loop: CASSQGRQRMDF. Here the CDR3 DNA reads TGTGCCAGCAGCCAGGGCCGACAGAGGATGGACTTC.